The rows below give T cell receptor beta chains drawn from one sample of a study of regulatory T cells in long-lasting Graves disease. TCRdb re-called the multiplex PCR reads through MiXCR, storing one row per CDR3 protein. This sample yields under 400,000 distinct CDR3 sequences, of which around 17% are seen a single time; roughly 30% belongs to the top ten. These data are also associated with another study on T cells in Graves' hyperthyroidism and ophthalmopathy.

Sequenced material: peripheral blood mononuclear cells (PBMCs), taken at new diagnosis, from a patient treated with antithyroid drugs. Receptors originate from a man aged 35-49 years with Graves disease. Each CDR3 is given with its conserved first and last residue. D genes are given only for firm matches. Size values are once, few and many counts, or a class for expanded clones, and some rows have none.

d_call: TRBD2
clone_size: many
j_call: TRBJ2-7
v_call: TRBV11-2
cdr3_nt: TGTGCCAGCAGCTTAGTGGTGGCTAGCGGGGGGGCTAGCGAGCAGTACTTC
cdr3_aa: CASSLVVASGGASEQYF

d_call: TRBD1
clone_size: many
j_call: TRBJ2-7
v_call: TRBV7-9
cdr3_nt: TGTGCCAGCAGCCCCCGGGACAGGGCACACGTCTACGAGCAGTACTTC
cdr3_aa: CASSPRDRAHVYEQYF

d_call: TRBD1
clone_size: few
j_call: TRBJ2-5
v_call: TRBV9
cdr3_nt: TGTGCCAGCAGCGAGACAGGGTTAGAGACCCAGTACTTC
cdr3_aa: CASSETGLETQYF

d_call: .
clone_size: many
j_call: TRBJ1-2
v_call: TRBV12-3/TRBV12-4
cdr3_nt: TGTGCCAGCAGTTTGGGCGCTAACTATGGCTACACCTTC
cdr3_aa: CASSLGANYGYTF

d_call: TRBD1
clone_size: many
j_call: TRBJ2-5
v_call: TRBV11-2
cdr3_nt: TGTGCCAGCGTATACAGGGGGCGCGTGGAGACCCAGTACTTC
cdr3_aa: CASVYRGRVETQYF

d_call: .
clone_size: few
j_call: TRBJ2-2
v_call: TRBV2
cdr3_nt: TGTGCCAGCAGTAGGGGCAAGAACACCGGGGAGCTGTTTTTT
cdr3_aa: CASSRGKNTGELFF

d_call: TRBD1
clone_size: many
j_call: TRBJ2-1
v_call: TRBV11-2
cdr3_nt: TGTGCCAGCAGCTCTCCGGGACAGGCCTACAATGAGCAGTTCTTC
cdr3_aa: CASSSPGQAYNEQFF

d_call: .
clone_size: few
j_call: TRBJ2-1
v_call: TRBV7-6
cdr3_nt: TGTGCCAGCAGCTTAGCTGGGTTTGAGCAGTTCTTC
cdr3_aa: CASSLAGFEQFF

d_call: .
clone_size: .
j_call: TRBJ2-2
v_call: TRBV9
cdr3_nt: TGTGCCAGCAGCGTAGATCACGGGGCCGGGGAGCTGTTTTTT
cdr3_aa: CASSVDHGAGELFF

d_call: .
clone_size: many
j_call: TRBJ1-5
v_call: TRBV12-3/TRBV12-4
cdr3_nt: TGTGCCAGCAGTTCCGGGGCTCAGCCCCAGCATTTT
cdr3_aa: CASSSGAQPQHF

d_call: .
clone_size: many
j_call: TRBJ2-1
v_call: TRBV20-1
cdr3_nt: TGCAGTGCTAGGGTACCGGGGAGCTCCTACAATGAGCAGTTCTTC
cdr3_aa: CSARVPGSSYNEQFF

d_call: .
clone_size: many
j_call: TRBJ2-7
v_call: TRBV27
cdr3_nt: TGTGCCAGCAGTCCCCTCATCCACTACGAGCAGTACTTC
cdr3_aa: CASSPLIHYEQYF

d_call: .
clone_size: few
j_call: TRBJ2-7
v_call: TRBV9
cdr3_nt: TGTGCCAGCAGCAAGGGGCCATGGGGCGAGCAGTACTTC
cdr3_aa: CASSKGPWGEQYF

d_call: TRBD2
clone_size: few
j_call: TRBJ2-7
v_call: TRBV5-1
cdr3_nt: TGCGCCAGCAGCTTCGGGGGGAATGAATACGAGCAGTACTTC
cdr3_aa: CASSFGGNEYEQYF

d_call: .
clone_size: .
j_call: TRBJ2-5
v_call: TRBV28
cdr3_nt: TGTGCCAGCAGTTTGTGGGAGGGGGATGGACGAGAGACCCAGTACTTC
cdr3_aa: CASSLWEGDGRETQYF

d_call: .
clone_size: many
j_call: TRBJ1-5
v_call: TRBV2
cdr3_nt: TGTGCCAGCGGAATTACAGGGTATCAGCCCCAGCATTTT
cdr3_aa: CASGITGYQPQHF

d_call: .
clone_size: many
j_call: TRBJ2-7
v_call: TRBV28
cdr3_nt: TGTGCCAGCAGTTTATCATATCTTGCCCTAACAGGATCCTACGAGCAGTACTTC
cdr3_aa: CASSLSYLALTGSYEQYF

d_call: .
clone_size: .
j_call: TRBJ2-5
v_call: TRBV29-1
cdr3_nt: TGCAGCGTTGAACAGGGGGGGGCTCGACCTTTGAAGACCCAGTACTTC
cdr3_aa: CSVEQGGARPLKTQYF

d_call: .
clone_size: few
j_call: TRBJ2-2
v_call: TRBV6-2/TRBV6-3
cdr3_nt: TGTGCCAGCAGTTACCTCTACCCCGGGGAGCTGTTTTTT
cdr3_aa: CASSYLYPGELFF

d_call: TRBD1
clone_size: many
j_call: TRBJ2-5
v_call: TRBV7-9
cdr3_nt: TGTGCCAGCAGCTTAGGGGACAGGGTCCAAGAGACCCAGTACTTC
cdr3_aa: CASSLGDRVQETQYF

d_call: .
clone_size: .
j_call: TRBJ1-2
v_call: TRBV6-5
cdr3_nt: TGTGCCAGCAGTTACTCGGTAGGAACTAACTATGGCTACACCTTC
cdr3_aa: CASSYSVGTNYGYTF

d_call: TRBD1
clone_size: few
j_call: TRBJ2-2
v_call: TRBV11-2
cdr3_nt: TGTGCCAGCAGAGTCGACAGGGGGCACGGGGAGCTGTTTTTT
cdr3_aa: CASRVDRGHGELFF

d_call: .
clone_size: many
j_call: TRBJ2-4
v_call: TRBV6-1
cdr3_nt: TGTGCCAGCTCACTAGCATTTTCGGAATTTGACATTCAGTACTTC
cdr3_aa: CASSLAFSEFDIQYF

d_call: .
clone_size: .
j_call: TRBJ2-7
v_call: TRBV4-3
cdr3_nt: TGCGCCAGCAGCCAAGGAGGTACAGGGAGCGACGAGCAGTACTTC
cdr3_aa: CASSQGGTGSDEQYF

d_call: .
clone_size: few
j_call: TRBJ1-6
v_call: TRBV12-3/TRBV12-4
cdr3_nt: TGTGCCAGCCAGGGGTTAAGTTCACCCCTCCACTTT
cdr3_aa: CASQGLSSPLHF

d_call: .
clone_size: many
j_call: TRBJ2-5
v_call: TRBV2
cdr3_nt: TGTGCCAGCAGGGGGGACTTGTACGAGACCCAGTACTTC
cdr3_aa: CASRGDLYETQYF

d_call: .
clone_size: few
j_call: TRBJ2-7
v_call: TRBV12-3/TRBV12-4
cdr3_nt: TGTGCCAGCAGTTTAATAGGGGCTGGGGAGCAGTACTTC
cdr3_aa: CASSLIGAGEQYF

d_call: TRBD1
clone_size: .
j_call: TRBJ1-1
v_call: TRBV7-9
cdr3_nt: TGTTCCAGCAGCGACAGGGGTGGGGACACTGAAGCTTTCTTT
cdr3_aa: CSSSDRGGDTEAFF